These 7 T cell receptor beta chains were sequenced from one sample in a study of T cells after yellow fever vaccination. Each CDR3 protein gets one entry after TCRdb re-called the 5' RACE reads with MiXCR. The repertoire has 300,000 to 400,000 distinct CDR3 sequences, roughly 8.7% of them found once; the top ten carry under 20%. Here the sequenced sample was PBMCs, taken on the day of the first yellow fever vaccination. The receptors here all came from a man aged 18-30 years who received the YFV17D yellow fever vaccine.

Many counts were recorded for this clonotype. The rearrangement uses TRBV20-1 and TRBJ2-1; D may be TRBD2 (6 bases). Germline V gene data show CDR1 as DFQATT and CDR2 as SNEGSKA (reference sequence). Trimming stripped 5 bases from V and 4 bases from J, with 15 bases between. This CDR3 has 14 amino acids. Here the CDR3 reads CSALAAMSYNEQFF. The CDR3 DNA reads TGCAGTGCTTTAGCGGCTATGTCTTACAATGAGCAGTTCTTC.

The chain links TRBV20-1 to TRBJ2-5; a possible D gene is TRBD2 (6 bases). The CDR3 covers 13 residues. Germline values: CDR1 DFQATT, CDR2 SNEGSKA (reference sequence). V lost 6 bases and J 1 base, leaving 12 bases between the germline ends. CDR3 sequence reads: CSAQEGPQETQYF. CDR3 coding DNA: TGCAGTGCACAGGAGGGCCCCCAAGAGACCCAGTACTTC.

This clonotype was counted a few times. CDR3 in amino acids: CAWSSGHPLQPQHF. In DNA form, the CDR3 reads TGTGCCTGGAGTTCGGGACACCCTCTACAGCCCCAGCATTTT. V and J are TRBV30 and TRBJ1-5, with D perhaps TRBD1 (6 bases). Germline V gives CDR1 GTSNPN, CDR2 SVGIG (reference sequence). Trimming left V 2 bases short and J 7 bases short, with 15 bases between. CDR3 size: 14 residues.

A note on this clonotype: Given a much more abundant clone one base away, this may be a read error. V gene TRBV7-2 combines with J gene TRBJ2-1, with D unclear. Germline V gene data show CDR1 as SGHTA and CDR2 as FQGNSA. The CDR3 runs 13 residues. The CDR3 sequence is CASSPPSSNVQFF. CDR3 DNA: TGTGCCAGCAGCCCCCCTAGTAGTAATGTGCAGTTCTTC. Complete variable domain (other parts from reference TRBV7-2 and TRBJ2-1): GAGVSQSPSNKVTEKGKDVELRCDPISGHTALYWYRQSLGQGLEFLIYFQGNSAPDKSGLPSDRFSAERTGGSVSTLTIQRTQQEDSAVYLCASSPPSSNVQFFGPGTRLTVL.

A few counts support this clonotype. This CDR3 reads CASSPSGLAGVYEQYF. In DNA form, the CDR3 reads TGTGCCAGCTCACCGTCTGGACTAGCGGGGGTTTACGAGCAGTACTTC. The rearrangement links TRBV18 to TRBJ2-7; 13 nucleotides agree with TRBD2. Trimming cost V 3 bases and J 4 bases; bases outside gene matches: 6. Germline lookup yields CDR1 KGHSH and CDR2 LQKENI. The CDR3 has 16 residues.

This clonotype was seen more than once but under ten times. The rearrangement links TRBV27 to TRBJ2-5; 8 bases are a match to TRBD1. Germline V gene lookup returns CDR1 MNHEY and CDR2 SMNVEV (reference sequence). V dropped 5 bases and J dropped 5; count of bases not matched to a gene: 13. CDR3 length: 16 residues. CDR3 DNA: TGTGCCAGCAGTAACACGACGGACAGGGCTTGGGAGACCCAGTACTTC. Protein: CASSNTTDRAWETQYF.

This clonotype occurred a few times. The V gene is TRBV2, the J gene TRBJ1-1; D is perhaps TRBD1 (6 bases). Germline CDR1 reads SNHLY; CDR2 reads FYNNEI. The CDR3 has 13 residues. The germline V and J ends were trimmed by 10 bases and 11 bases, with 23 bases remaining between them. The CDR3 bases are TGTGCCACCAATTCCGGGGGGGCGGTTGCGGCTTTCTTT. As protein: CATNSGGAVAAFF. Filled out from reference TRBV2 and TRBJ1-1, the complete variable domain reads EPEVTQTPSHQVTQMGQEVILRCVPISNHLYFYWYRQILGQKVEFLVSFYNNEISEKSEIFDDQFSVERPDGSNFTLKIRSTKLEDSAMYFCATNSGGAVAAFFGQGTRLTVV.